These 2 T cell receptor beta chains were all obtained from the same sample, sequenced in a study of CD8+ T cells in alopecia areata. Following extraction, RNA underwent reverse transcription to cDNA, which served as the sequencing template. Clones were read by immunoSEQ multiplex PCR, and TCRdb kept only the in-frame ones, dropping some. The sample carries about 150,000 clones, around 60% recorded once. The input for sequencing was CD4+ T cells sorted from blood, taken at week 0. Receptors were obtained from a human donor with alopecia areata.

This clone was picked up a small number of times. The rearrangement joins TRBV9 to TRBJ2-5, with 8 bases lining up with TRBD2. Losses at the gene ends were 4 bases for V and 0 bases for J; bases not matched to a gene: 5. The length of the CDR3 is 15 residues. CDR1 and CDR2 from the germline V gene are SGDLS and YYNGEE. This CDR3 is CASSSIAGYQETQYF. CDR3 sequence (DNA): TGTGCCAGCAGCTCAATAGCGGGGTACCAAGAGACCCAGTACTTC.

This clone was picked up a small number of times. The CDR3 loop reads CASSSRTGLGNQPQHF. The CDR3 DNA reads TGTGCCAGCAGTTCCCGGACAGGACTGGGCAATCAGCCCCAGCATTTT. This chain links TRBV27 with TRBJ1-5; 7 nucleotides agree with TRBD1. V shed 4 bases and J 2 bases; nucleotides not matched to a gene: 8. This CDR3 contains 16 residues. Germline-derived CDR1 and CDR2 are MNHEY and SMNVEV (reference sequence).